This T cell receptor (beta chain) was identified during a study of response to subunit inactivated influenza vaccine. Study conclusions and caveats: With each seasonal influenza vaccination, the authors suggested, few new T cells are recruited.

Many counts were recorded for this clonotype. Its specificity is not known. TCRdb analysed the RT-PCR reads with MiXCR anew, one entry per CDR3 protein. Here the sample spans about 530,000 distinct CDR3 sequences, about an eighth being singletons. This clonotype was sampled from a man aged 50-60 years who received an inactivated influenza vaccine. Sequences were derived from PBMCs from blood, sampled on the day of vaccination.

The CDR3 bases are TGTGCCAGCAGTGCCGCGGGGAGTGAAAAACTGTTTTTT. Translation gives CASSAAGSEKLFF. The gene calls are TRBV25-1 and TRBJ1-4, with D hard to call. Trimming took 4 bases from V and 7 from J, leaving 10 bases between them. The CDR3 runs to 13 residues. In germline, CDR1 is MGHDK, CDR2 SYGVNS.